What follows is one T cell receptor beta chain and its context. What it binds is unknown. This record belongs to a study of cytomegalovirus exposure and HLA in healthy donors. Study-level points and caveats: There were some public TCRs occurring in many donors, but most TCR sequences were rare. It was about 180 TCR beta chains that were listed as cytomegalovirus-associated. As confirmed in vitro, a few CMV-associated chains were specific for CMV antigens.

CDR3 size: 16 residues. J gave up 2 bases and V 4 bases, and 4 bases lay outside the gene matches. The germline gives CDR1 SGHNT, CDR2 YENEEA. TCRdb's copy holds only in-frame clones and misses some; the assay was immunoSEQ multiplex PCR. The sample includes about 83,000 clones, 95% to 97% of them seen just once. Sample: PBMCs. V gene TRBV11-3 combines with J gene TRBJ2-1; 11 bases agree with TRBD2. The origin of this receptor is a woman aged 18-30 years in good health and CMV-seronegative. The chain's CDR3 is CASSSGTSGAYNEQFF. CDR3 sequence (DNA): TGTGCCAGCAGCTCGGGGACTAGCGGAGCCTACAATGAGCAGTTCTTC.